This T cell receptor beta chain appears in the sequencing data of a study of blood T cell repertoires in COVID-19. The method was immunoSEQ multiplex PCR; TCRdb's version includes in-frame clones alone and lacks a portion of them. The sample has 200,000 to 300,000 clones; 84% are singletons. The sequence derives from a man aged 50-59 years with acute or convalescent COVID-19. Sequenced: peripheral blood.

The CDR3: CARSQPGTSGHSSYNEQFF. For the CDR3, the DNA is TGTGCCAGAAGCCAACCCGGGACTAGCGGGCACAGCTCCTACAATGAGCAGTTCTTC. This chain links TRBV5-3 with TRBJ2-1; 12 bases fit TRBD2. TRBV5-3 is an ORF; its function is uncertain. J was trimmed by 0 bases and V by 4 bases; bases with no gene match: 11. The CDR3 length is 19 residues.